The rows below give T cell receptor beta chains drawn from one sample of a study of CD8+ T cells in alopecia areata. This table comes from immunoSEQ multiplex PCR, and its TCRdb copy is limited to in-frame clones, with some not included. The table shows around 150,000 clones, with around 55% occurring only once. The source material was CD4+ T cells sorted from blood. Every receptor here comes from a human donor in good health. CDR3s include the opening cysteine and the closing phenylalanine or tryptophan. The D gene is left open where the match is weak. Clone size is not always given. Where it is, it says once, few, many or a class for expanded clones.

v_call	d_call	j_call	clone_size	cdr3_aa	cdr3_nt
TRBV11-1	NA	TRBJ2-2	NA	CASRRTGFAGELFF	TGTGCCAGCAGACGTACGGGGTTCGCCGGGGAGCTGTTTTTT
TRBV29-1	TRBD1	TRBJ2-7	NA	CSVRDSLYEQYF	TGCAGCGTACGGGACAGCCTCTACGAGCAGTACTTC
TRBV29-1	NA	TRBJ1-1	NA	CSVVRGTNTEAFF	TGCAGCGTTGTCCGGGGAACCAACACTGAAGCTTTCTTT
TRBV7-9	NA	TRBJ1-2	few	CASSHGWGYGYTF	TGTGCCAGCAGCCATGGGTGGGGCTATGGCTACACCTTC
TRBV28	NA	TRBJ2-1	few	CASKRGGSRIGGEQFF	TGTGCCAGCAAAAGGGGCGGGAGTAGGATAGGGGGTGAGCAGTTCTTC
TRBV5-1	NA	TRBJ2-7	NA	CASSLLQDSKQYF	TGCGCCAGCAGCTTGCTCCAGGATAGTAAGCAGTACTTC
TRBV6-1	NA	TRBJ2-7	NA	CASGNGASYEQYF	TGTGCCAGCGGAAACGGGGCCTCCTATGAGCAGTACTTC
TRBV7-8	TRBD2	TRBJ2-2	NA	CASSYPGLATLPKNTGELFF	TGTGCCAGCAGCTACCCTGGACTAGCGACCCTGCCGAAGAACACCGGGGAGCTGTTTTTT
TRBV20-1	TRBD1	TRBJ1-1	NA	CSAHWDSEAFF	TGCAGTGCACATTGGGACAGTGAAGCTTTCTTT
TRBV11-1	TRBD2	TRBJ2-3	few	CASSSTSGSSDTQYF	TGTGCCAGCAGCTCCACTAGCGGGAGTTCAGATACGCAGTATTTT
TRBV11-2	NA	TRBJ2-7	NA	CASSLPPGDRGEQYF	TGTGCCAGCAGCTTACCCCCGGGCGATAGGGGCGAGCAGTACTTC
TRBV5-4	TRBD2	TRBJ2-3	NA	CASPGTGLAGSTDTQYF	TGTGCCAGCCCCGGGACAGGACTAGCGGGGTCCACAGATACGCAGTATTTT
TRBV29-1	NA	TRBJ2-7	NA	CSAVRFPEQYF	TGCAGCGCCGTTCGTTTCCCCGAGCAGTACTTC
TRBV5-6	NA	TRBJ2-1	NA	CASSRTIGNEQFF	TGTGCCAGCAGCAGGACTATCGGCAATGAGCAGTTCTTC
TRBV29-1	NA	TRBJ2-5	few	CSVSTPGETQYF	TGCAGCGTTAGCACCCCGGGGGAGACCCAGTACTTC
TRBV29-1	NA	TRBJ2-3	few	CSVRVADTQYF	TGCAGCGTTCGAGTAGCGGATACGCAGTATTTT
TRBV9	NA	TRBJ2-5	NA	CASSGTTGPQETQYF	TGTGCCAGCAGCGGGACTACGGGACCGCAAGAGACCCAGTACTTC
TRBV19	TRBD2	TRBJ2-1	few	CASLAEPYNEQFF	TGTGCCAGTCTAGCGGAGCCCTACAATGAGCAGTTCTTC